This is a list of T cell receptor beta chains from one sample in a study of T cell responses to AZD1222 COVID-19 vaccine. Measured with immunoSEQ multiplex PCR; TCRdb has only the in-frame clones, and not every one. The table shows tens of thousands of clones, with approximately 80% occurring only once. Here the sequenced sample was peripheral blood, taken 28 days after the second AZD1222 dose. Source of these receptors: an adult who received the AZD1222 COVID-19 vaccine. Both conserved end residues are part of each CDR3.

>TRBJ1-2|TRBV28
CASRLQGALHYGYTF
>TRBJ2-5|TRBV27
CASSSPWTGQETQYF
>TRBJ2-7|TRBV28
CASKSGQRFGEQYF
>TRBJ2-6|TRBV10-3
CAISQGDSSGANVLTF
>TRBJ1-2|TRBV5-1
CASSFTSRPANYGYTF
>TRBJ1-5|TRBV10-1
CASSARGQPQHF
>TRBJ1-5|TRBV28
CASRVTGLSQPQHF
>TRBJ1-4|TRBV3-1/TRBV3-2
CASSPQGKQATTNEKLFF
>TRBJ1-6|TRBV5-1
CASTQGGSDQPLHF
>TRBJ2-7|TRBV9
CASSVRGGLADYEQYF
>TRBJ2-2|TRBV28
CASVGLGTGIVRNTGELFF
>TRBJ2-5|TRBV3-1/TRBV3-2
CASSQDRRQTQYF
>TRBJ1-6|TRBV6-1
CASRETGVTPLHF
>TRBJ1-1|TRBV29-1
CSVVQGVTEAFF
>TRBJ2-1|TRBV5-1
CASSSDRALREQFF
>TRBJ1-1|TRBV4-1
CASSQAPTGANTEAFF
>TRBJ1-5|TRBV18
CASSPPGRDQPQHF
>TRBJ2-7|TRBV6-2/TRBV6-3
CASSYSRAGGGYEQYF
>TRBJ1-1|TRBV5-1
CASNDADMNTEAFF
>TRBJ1-5|TRBV27
CASSLMAVSNQPQHF
>TRBJ1-1|TRBV7-2
CASSGVQGAEAFF
>TRBJ2-1|TRBV9
CASSVGSLARWDEQFF